A single sample is the source of the 12 T cell receptor beta chains below, sequenced in a study of long-term antiretroviral therapy in people with HIV. Running of the v3.0 immunoSEQ assay took place at survey level. TCRdb keeps only in-frame clones here, not all; method: immunoSEQ multiplex PCR. The table includes under 20,000 clones, about 94% detected once. Here the sequenced sample was unsorted PBMCs, taken roughly 6.4 years after starting antiretroviral therapy. The receptors were sampled from a woman between 45 and 60 years old with HIV.

This sequence joins TRBV11-3 and TRBJ2-1; weak D call: TRBD2 (6 bases). Germline V gene sequence: CDR1 SGHNT, CDR2 YENEEA. The CDR3 covers 14 residues. The V end lost 1 base, the J end lost 4 bases, and 8 bases lay between the germline ends. The CDR3 bases are TGTGCCAGCAGCTTAGCGGAGGGGTACAATGAGCAGTTCTTC. Translation gives CASSLAEGYNEQFF.

J is TRBJ2-7 and V is TRBV19, with TRBD2 identical over 9 bases. CDR1 is LNHDA and CDR2 is SQIVND in the germline V gene (reference sequence). The CDR3 contains 18 residues. V was clipped by 5 bases and J by 1 base; unmatched bases: 15. The CDR3, as DNA: TGTGCCAGTAGTGCGGAGGGGGGAACTAGCGGGTTTTCCTACGAGCAGTACTTC. The encoded protein is CASSAEGGTSGFSYEQYF.

The chain joins TRBV5-1 to TRBJ2-7; TRBD1 matches at 7 bases. CDR3 length: 15 residues. Germline V CDR1 and CDR2: SGHRS, YFSETQ. J was trimmed by 3 bases and V by 4 bases; bases with no gene match: 10. CDR3 sequence (DNA): TGCGCCAGCAGCGCAACTATCCCAGGGGGCTACGAGCAGTACTTC. Amino acid sequence: CASSATIPGGYEQYF.

The chain is built from TRBV6-1 and TRBJ2-7, with D possibly matching TRBD2 (5 bases). The CDR3 runs 15 residues. Trimming removed 6 bases at V and 6 bases at J, with 21 bases between. CDR1 is MNHNS, CDR2 SASEGT, per germline. CDR3 in amino acids: CASRAHTGSDSEQYF. The CDR3 DNA reads TGTGCCAGCAGGGCTCACACGGGGTCCGATTCCGAGCAGTACTTC.

The rearrangement joins TRBV7-6 to TRBJ2-5; 11 nucleotides agree with TRBD2. V was clipped by 5 bases and J by 2 bases; unmatched bases: 4. The germline CDR1 and CDR2 sequences are SGHVS and FNYEAQ. The CDR3 consists of 15 residues. As DNA, the CDR3 is TGTGCCAGCAGCCGCAGACTAGCGGGGCAAGAGACCCAGTACTTC. Its translation is CASSRRLAGQETQYF. Based on the CDR3 plus reference TRBV7-6 and TRBJ2-5, the full variable domain is GAGVSQSPRYKVTKRGQDVALRCDPISGHVSLYWYRQALGQGPEFLTYFNYEAQQDKSGLPNDRFSAERPEGSISTLTIQRTEQRDSAMYRCASSRRLAGQETQYFGPGTRLLVL.

This rearrangement joins TRBV5-4 to TRBJ1-2; possibly TRBD1 for D (6 bases). Trimming pared 3 bases from V and 2 bases from J, leaving 14 bases between. The CDR3 runs 15 residues. Germline V lookup: CDR1 SGHNT, CDR2 YYREEE (reference sequence). In DNA form, the CDR3 reads TGTGCCAGCAGCTATGGACAGAAAGACAACTATGGCTACACCTTC. Amino acid sequence: CASSYGQKDNYGYTF.

The CDR3 coding sequence is TGTGCCAGCAGTTTTGACAGGGTCTCCTACGAGCAGTACTTC. It is translated as CASSFDRVSYEQYF. The V and J genes are TRBV27 and TRBJ2-7, with 7 bases that match TRBD1. V gave up 3 bases and J gave up 0 bases; unmatched junction bases: 2. CDR1 is MNHEY, CDR2 SMNVEV, per germline (reference sequence). The CDR3 is 14 amino acids.

The genes are TRBV28 and TRBJ1-1, with D unclear. This CDR3 has 13 residues. Trimming took off 2 bases at V and 7 bases at J, with 11 bases between the two ends. Per germline, CDR1 MDHEN and CDR2 SYDVKM. CDR3 residues: CASSLPIHLEAFF. The CDR3 region has the DNA TGTGCCAGCAGTTTACCTATACACCTTGAAGCTTTCTTT.

The chain has TRBV21-1 and TRBJ2-1. TRBV21-1 represents a pseudogene. This CDR3 has 15 amino acids. For the CDR3, the DNA is TGTGCCAGCAGCGAAGGGGCTAGATTCGACAATGAGCAGTTCTTC. It translates to CASSEGARFDNEQFF.

The genes are TRBV28 and TRBJ1-5, with 8 bases aligning to TRBD1. Unmatched junction bases numbered 11, after V lost 5 bases and J lost 5 bases. The CDR3 length is 16 residues. The V gene's germline CDR1 is MDHEN and CDR2 SYDVKM. CDR3 amino acids: CASSPTLDRADQPQHF. CDR3 DNA: TGTGCCAGCAGTCCCACCCTGGACAGGGCTGATCAGCCCCAGCATTTT.

J is TRBJ2-5 and V is TRBV5-8; D is ambiguous. V lost 2 bases, J lost 1 base, and 9 bases lay in between. The germline V gene has CDR1 SGHTS and CDR2 YDEGEE. The CDR3 loop spans 14 amino acids. The CDR3 spells CASSLVTVQETQYF. CDR3 bases: TGTGCCAGCAGCTTAGTAACAGTCCAAGAGACCCAGTACTTC. Together with reference TRBV5-8 and TRBJ2-5, the CDR3 gives the full variable domain: EAGVTQSPTHLIKTRGQQATLRCSPISGHTSVYWYQQALGLGLQFLLWYDEGEERNRGNFPPRFSGRQFPNYSSELNVNALELEDSALYLCASSLVTVQETQYFGPGTRLLVL.

V and J are TRBV5-6 and TRBJ2-3; 11 bases agree with TRBD2. V was pared by 4 bases and J by 10 bases, with 17 bases of the junction left unmatched. The germline V gene encodes CDR1 SGHDT and CDR2 YYEEEE. The CDR3 covers 17 residues. The CDR3 region has the DNA TGTGCCAGCAGCCCGGGACTAGCGGCCCCTTTGACGGATGCGCAGTATTTT. Translated: CASSPGLAAPLTDAQYF.